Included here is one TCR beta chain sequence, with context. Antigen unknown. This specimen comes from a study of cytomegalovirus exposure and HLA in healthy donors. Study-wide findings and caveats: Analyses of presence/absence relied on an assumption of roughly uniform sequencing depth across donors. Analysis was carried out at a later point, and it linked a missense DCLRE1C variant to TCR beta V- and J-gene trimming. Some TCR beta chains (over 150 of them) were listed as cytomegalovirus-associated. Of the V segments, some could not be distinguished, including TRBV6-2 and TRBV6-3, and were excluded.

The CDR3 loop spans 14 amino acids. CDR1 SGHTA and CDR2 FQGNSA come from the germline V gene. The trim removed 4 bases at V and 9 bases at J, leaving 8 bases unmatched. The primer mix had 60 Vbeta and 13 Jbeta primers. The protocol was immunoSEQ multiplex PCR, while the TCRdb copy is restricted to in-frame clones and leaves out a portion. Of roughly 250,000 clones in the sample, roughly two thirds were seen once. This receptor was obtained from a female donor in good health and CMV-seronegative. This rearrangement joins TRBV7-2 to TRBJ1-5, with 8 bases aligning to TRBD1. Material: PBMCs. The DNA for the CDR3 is TGTGCCAGCAGCTATCCACAGGGGGGTCGGCCCCAGCATTTT. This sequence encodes CASSYPQGGRPQHF. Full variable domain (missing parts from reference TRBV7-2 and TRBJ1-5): GAGVSQSPSNKVTEKGKDVELRCDPISGHTALYWYRQSLGQGLEFLIYFQGNSAPDKSGLPSDRFSAERTGGSVSTLTIQRTQQEDSAVYLCASSYPQGGRPQHFGDGTRLSIL.